Here is one TCR beta chain with its context. This sample is drawn from a study of blood T cell repertoires in COVID-19. Study-level background: T cells, B-cell-depleted T cells, or PBMCs supplied cDNA or gDNA.

V was shortened by 3 bases and J by 1 base, with 28 bases between the two germline ends. The germline gives CDR1 DFQATT, CDR2 SNEGSKA (reference sequence). This CDR3 is 19 amino acids long. In the original processing: Reference gene primer amplification gave estimated nucleated cell counts. Method: immunoSEQ multiplex PCR; TCRdb's copy keeps in-frame clones and lacks some. V, J and clone size were drawn from that table, and D and trimming were deduced from the DNA. The sample lists under 45,000 clones, 75% to 90% occurring once. This chain uses TRBV20-1 with TRBJ2-7; D gene unclear. What was sequenced was peripheral blood. The source is a human donor in a cohort sampled during active COVID-19. CDR3 nucleotides: TGCAGTGCTAGTGGTTATATCCGGCAGGCAGCCTTTGGGTCCTACGAGCAGTACTTC. This sequence encodes CSASGYIRQAAFGSYEQYF.